This T cell receptor beta chain comes out of a study of T-cell reconstitution after alpha-beta-depleted transplantation in children. In its sample, this clonotype was seen many times. The CDR3 is 13 residues long. Trimming left V 4 bases short and J 0 bases short, with 7 bases between. Germline-derived CDR1 and CDR2 are SGHRS and YFSETQ. Unique molecular identifiers were used in preparing the TCRbeta library. TCRdb ran MiXCR on the PCR reads and lists one entry per CDR3 protein. Of more than 200,000 distinct CDR3 sequences listed, 9.7% were seen once; the top ten hold about 5.4%. This sequence joins TRBV5-1 and TRBJ2-5; unclear D gene. The receptor was derived from a human donor who donated a stem cell graft to a child with SCID. This material consisted of PBMCs from the stem cell graft donor, taken from the stem cell graft. The CDR3 here is CASSPIDQETQYF. DNA for the CDR3: TGCGCCAGCAGCCCCATAGACCAAGAGACCCAGTACTTC. The full variable domain, with the rest looked up from reference TRBV5-1 and TRBJ2-5, is KAGVTQTPRYLIKTRGQQVTLSCSPISGHRSVSWYQQTPGQGLQFLFEYFSETQRNKGNFPGRFSGRQFSNSRSEMNVSTLELGDSALYLCASSPIDQETQYFGPGTRLLVL.